What follows describes a single T cell receptor (beta chain). Its specificity is not known. V shed 0 bases and J 4 bases; nucleotides not matched to a gene: 4. Germline loops: CDR1 SGDLS, CDR2 YYNGEE. The CDR3 is made up of 16 amino acids. This sample is part of a study of shared clonotypes between healthy human individuals. Study-wide results and limits: The four-donor shared clonotypes exceeded non-shared clonotypes in generation probability, with non-shared ones scoring lower.

The material for each subset, its genomic DNA, was split evenly across several immunoSEQ plates. Per the original data handling: Owing to the provision of junction-only sequences devoid of quality scores by immunoSEQ, filtering differed. Using immunoSEQ multiplex PCR, the repertoire was profiled, and TCRdb retains in-frame clones only, with some absent. That table supplies the V and J calls and clone size; D and trimming were determined from the DNA. The sample has some 2,000,000 clones, approximately 95% seen once. What was sequenced was naive CD4+ T cells sorted from blood. Regarding subset: CD45RA+ positively selected. The clonotype comes from a man younger than 35 in good health. The V gene is TRBV9, the J gene TRBJ2-2; 9 bases fit TRBD2. The CDR3 DNA follows: TGTGCCAGCAGCGTAGGCGGGAGGGCATTCACCGGGGAGCTGTTTTTT. It is translated as CASSVGGRAFTGELFF. The full variable domain, its missing parts supplied by reference TRBV9 and TRBJ2-2, is DSGVTQTPKHLITATGQRVTLRCSPRSGDLSVYWYQQSLDQGLQFLIQYYNGEERAKGNILERFSAQQFPDLHSELNLSSLELGDSALYFCASSVGGRAFTGELFFGEGSRLTVL.